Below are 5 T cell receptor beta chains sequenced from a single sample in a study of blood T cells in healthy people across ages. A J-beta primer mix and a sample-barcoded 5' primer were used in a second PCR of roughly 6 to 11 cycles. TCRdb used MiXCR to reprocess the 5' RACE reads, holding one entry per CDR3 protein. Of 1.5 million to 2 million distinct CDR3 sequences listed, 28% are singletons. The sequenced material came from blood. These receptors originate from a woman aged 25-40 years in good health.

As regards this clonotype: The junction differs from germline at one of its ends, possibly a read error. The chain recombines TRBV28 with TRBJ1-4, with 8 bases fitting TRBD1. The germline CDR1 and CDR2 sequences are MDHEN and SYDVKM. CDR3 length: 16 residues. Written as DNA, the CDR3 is TGTGCCGGCAGCATGACAGGGGAGGGAACTAATGAAAAACTGTTTTTT. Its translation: CAGSMTGEGTNEKLFF. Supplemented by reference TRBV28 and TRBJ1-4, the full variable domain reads DVKVTQSSRYLVKRTGEKVFLECVQDMDHENMFWYRQDPGLGLRLIYFSYDVKMKEKGDIPEGYSVSREKKERFSLILESASTNQTSMYLCAGSMTGEGTNEKLFFGSGTQLSVL.

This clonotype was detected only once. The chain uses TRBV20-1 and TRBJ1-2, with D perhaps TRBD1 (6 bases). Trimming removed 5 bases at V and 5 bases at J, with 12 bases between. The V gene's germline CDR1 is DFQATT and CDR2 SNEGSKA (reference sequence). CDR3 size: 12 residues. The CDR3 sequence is CSAVGGLYGYTF. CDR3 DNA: TGCAGTGCTGTCGGGGGGCTTTATGGCTACACCTTC.

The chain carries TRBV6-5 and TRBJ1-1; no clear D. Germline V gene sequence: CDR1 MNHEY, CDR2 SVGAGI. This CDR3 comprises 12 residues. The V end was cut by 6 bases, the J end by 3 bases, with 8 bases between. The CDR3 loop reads CASRGPHTEAFF. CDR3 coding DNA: TGTGCCAGCAGAGGACCTCACACTGAAGCTTTCTTT.

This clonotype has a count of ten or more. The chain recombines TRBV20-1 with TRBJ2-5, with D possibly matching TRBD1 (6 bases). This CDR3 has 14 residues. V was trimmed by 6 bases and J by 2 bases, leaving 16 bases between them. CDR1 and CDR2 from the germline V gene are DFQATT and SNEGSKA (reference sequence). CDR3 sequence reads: CSAPQGPQQETQYF. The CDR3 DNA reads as TGCAGTGCCCCGCAGGGGCCCCAACAAGAGACCCAGTACTTC.

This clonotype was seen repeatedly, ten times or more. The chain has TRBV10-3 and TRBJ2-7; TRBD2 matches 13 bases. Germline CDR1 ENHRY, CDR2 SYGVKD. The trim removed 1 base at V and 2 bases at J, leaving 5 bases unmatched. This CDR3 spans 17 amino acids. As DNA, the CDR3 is TGTGCCATCAGTGAGTTAGGGACTAGCGGGACGCCCTACGAGCAGTACTTC. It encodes CAISELGTSGTPYEQYF.